These 26 T cell receptor beta chains came from one sample sequenced in a study of blood T cell repertoires in COVID-19. Here immunoSEQ multiplex PCR was the method, and the copy in TCRdb shows in-frame clones only, minus some. The table includes around 130,000 clones, approximately 77% detected once. What was sequenced was peripheral blood. The source is a man older than 75 with acute or convalescent COVID-19.

This chain connects TRBV15 to TRBJ1-1, with D uncertain. Germline loops: CDR1 LNHNV, CDR2 YYDKDF (reference sequence). This CDR3 has 13 residues. Trimming shortened V by 3 bases and J by 0 bases, and 5 bases separated the two germline ends. The CDR3 sequence: CATSSRLNTEAFF. The CDR3 DNA reads as TGTGCCACCAGCAGTAGATTGAACACTGAAGCTTTCTTT.

The chain links TRBV19 to TRBJ2-5; TRBD1 might be the D (7 bases). CDR1 and CDR2 (germline): LNHDA, SQIVND (reference sequence). Trimming pared 6 bases from V and 5 bases from J, leaving 16 bases between. The CDR3 totals 14 residues. The CDR3 bases are TGTGCCAGTAGCACTGGCGGGACAGTTGAGACCCAGTACTTC. This encodes CASSTGGTVETQYF. Complete variable domain (other parts from reference TRBV19 and TRBJ2-5): DGGITQSPKYLFRKEGQNVTLSCEQNLNHDAMYWYRQDPGQGLRLIYYSQIVNDFQKGDIAEGYSVSREKKESFPLTVTSAQKNPTAFYLCASSTGGTVETQYFGPGTRLLVL.

This chain connects TRBV2 to TRBJ2-5; D is perhaps TRBD1 (7 bases). With 7 bases removed from V and 1 base from J, the gap between germline ends came to 16 bases. CDR1 is SNHLY and CDR2 is FYNNEI in the germline V gene. There are 15 residues in the CDR3. CDR3 residues: CASTFRRGPQETQYF. The CDR3 DNA reads as TGTGCCAGCACATTTAGGAGGGGGCCCCAAGAGACCCAGTACTTC.

The rearrangement links TRBV7-8 to TRBJ2-7, with D tentatively TRBD1 (6 bases). The germline gives CDR1 SGHVS, CDR2 FQNEAQ. Trimming removed 9 bases at V and 3 bases at J, with 15 bases between. This CDR3 comprises 13 residues. CDR3 loop: CASMPRTDYEQYF. Here the CDR3 DNA reads TGTGCCAGTATGCCTCGGACAGACTACGAGCAGTACTTC. The whole variable domain, remainder taken from reference TRBV7-8 and TRBJ2-7, is GAGVSQSPRYKVAKRGQDVALRCDPISGHVSLFWYQQALGQGPEFLTYFQNEAQLDKSGLPSDRFFAERPEGSVSTLKIQRTQQEDSAVYLCASMPRTDYEQYFGPGTRLTVT.

The DNA for the CDR3 is TGTGCCAGCAGTCGACTAGCGGGGAAGACCCAGTACTTC. Translation gives CASSRLAGKTQYF. This chain joins TRBV12-3 or TRBV12-4 and TRBJ2-5; 11 positions match TRBD2. Trimming at V came to 5 bases and at J to 6 bases, leaving 2 bases not matched to a gene. This CDR3 is built from 13 residues.

The chain combines TRBV14 with TRBJ2-4, with TRBD1 as a possible D gene (6 bases). The CDR3 is 17 amino acids. V shed 1 base and J shed 0 bases, with 13 bases lying between them. The germline V gene has CDR1 SGHDN and CDR2 FVKESK. CDR3: CASSQAQGPLAKNIQYF. The CDR3 DNA is TGTGCCAGCAGCCAAGCACAGGGACCCTTAGCCAAAAACATTCAGTACTTC.

This chain joins TRBV5-1 and TRBJ2-7; 12 bases align to TRBD2. The CDR3 totals 16 residues. Germline loops: CDR1 SGHRS, CDR2 YFSETQ. V lost 5 bases, J lost 1 base, and 7 bases stayed unmatched. The CDR3 protein is CASSRGTSGRSYEQYF. Written as DNA, the CDR3 is TGCGCCAGCAGTCGAGGGACTAGCGGGCGTTCCTACGAGCAGTACTTC.

The V call is TRBV2, the J call TRBJ1-2; no clear D gene. The CDR3 loop spans 15 amino acids. Between the trimmed V and J ends, which lost 4 bases and 0 bases, there was a span of 12 bases. CDR1 and CDR2 (germline): SNHLY, FYNNEI. CDR3 in amino acids: CASSVADTSNYGYTF. The CDR3 DNA reads as TGTGCCAGCAGTGTTGCGGATACCTCTAACTATGGCTACACCTTC.

The J gene is TRBJ2-3, the V gene TRBV4-1; D remains ambiguous. V dropped 3 bases and J dropped 5 bases, with 9 bases sitting between them. CDR3 length equals 13 residues. From germline, CDR1 is MGHRA and CDR2 YSYEKL. CDR3 DNA: TGCGCCAGCAGCCAGAGACCGGGAGATACGCAGTATTTT. Its protein product is CASSQRPGDTQYF.

The chain links TRBV19 to TRBJ2-2, with 11 nucleotides matching TRBD2. Germline loops: CDR1 LNHDA, CDR2 SQIVND (reference sequence). The V segment lost 5 bases and the J segment 7 bases; nucleotides outside the gene matches: 9. This CDR3 comprises 16 residues. The CDR3 sequence: CASSRVSGGAGGELFF. The CDR3 DNA sequence: TGTGCCAGTAGTCGGGTTAGCGGGGGGGCCGGCGGGGAGCTGTTTTTT.

This clone was seen once. The chain links TRBV19 to TRBJ1-1; tentative D call: TRBD1 (6 bases). Trimming took 6 bases from V and 3 from J, leaving 14 bases between them. From germline, CDR1 is LNHDA and CDR2 SQIVND (reference sequence). This CDR3 is 14 amino acids long. CDR3: CASRTGTRHTEAFF. CDR3 DNA: TGTGCCAGTAGAACCGGGACACGACACACTGAAGCTTTCTTT. The whole variable domain, filled in from reference TRBV19 and TRBJ1-1, reads DGGITQSPKYLFRKEGQNVTLSCEQNLNHDAMYWYRQDPGQGLRLIYYSQIVNDFQKGDIAEGYSVSREKKESFPLTVTSAQKNPTAFYLCASRTGTRHTEAFFGQGTRLTVV.

This clone was seen more than once but under ten times. This chain uses TRBV20-1 with TRBJ2-5; perhaps TRBD1 as D (6 bases). The V end lost 6 bases, the J end lost 5 bases, and 10 bases lay between the germline ends. CDR1 is DFQATT and CDR2 is SNEGSKA in the germline V gene (reference sequence). CDR3 length: 11 residues. CDR3 sequence: CSALGAETQYF. CDR3 nucleotides: TGCAGTGCCCTGGGGGCGGAGACCCAGTACTTC.

This clone appeared a few times. V is TRBV5-1 and J is TRBJ2-2, with a tentative D call TRBD2 (6 bases). V was clipped by 2 bases and J by 6 bases, with 11 bases between them. Germline CDR1 is SGHRS and CDR2 is YFSETQ. This CDR3 comprises 14 residues. The CDR3 DNA reads as TGCGCCAGCAGCTTAGGAGGGGTGGCCGGGGAGCTGTTTTTT. Its protein product is CASSLGGVAGELFF. The full variable domain, completed using reference TRBV5-1 and TRBJ2-2, is KAGVTQTPRYLIKTRGQQVTLSCSPISGHRSVSWYQQTPGQGLQFLFEYFSETQRNKGNFPGRFSGRQFSNSRSEMNVSTLELGDSALYLCASSLGGVAGELFFGEGSRLTVL.

V is TRBV24-1 and J is TRBJ2-2, with 10 bases matching TRBD1. CDR1 and CDR2 (germline): KGHDR, SFDVKD. There are 18 residues in the CDR3. Losses at the gene ends were 6 bases for V and 5 bases for J; bases not matched to a gene: 14. The CDR3 loop reads CATSPSPGDRGRTGELFF. As DNA, the CDR3 is TGTGCCACCAGTCCCTCACCAGGGGACAGGGGAAGGACCGGGGAGCTGTTTTTT.

The gene calls are TRBV29-1 and TRBJ2-2; D uncertain. This CDR3 region has 13 residues. CDR1 is SQVTM and CDR2 is ANQGSEA in the germline V gene. V was clipped by 8 bases and J by 5 bases, with 15 bases between them. The chain's CDR3 is CSIRGEITGELFF. The CDR3 bases are TGCAGCATACGAGGAGAGATAACCGGGGAGCTGTTTTTT.

This clone was observed a few times. The chain couples TRBV12-3 or TRBV12-4 to TRBJ1-6; D uncertain. V was trimmed by 5 bases and J by 10 bases, leaving 12 bases between them. This CDR3 spans 13 amino acids. The CDR3 sequence: CASSPSGRSPLHF. The DNA for the CDR3 is TGTGCCAGCAGTCCGAGCGGGAGATCACCCCTCCACTTT.

This chain joins TRBV6-4 and TRBJ2-2, with D uncertain. The germline V gene has CDR1 MRHNA and CDR2 SNTAGT. Trimming shortened V by 5 bases and J by 1 base, and 5 bases separated the two germline ends. This CDR3 has 13 residues. The CDR3: CASSPQNTGELFF. CDR3 DNA sequence: TGTGCCAGCAGTCCCCAGAACACCGGGGAGCTGTTTTTT.

This clone appeared a single time. The rearrangement joins TRBV5-1 to TRBJ1-2; 9 positions match TRBD1. Trimming cost V 1 base and J 8 bases; bases outside gene matches: 9. There are 15 residues in the CDR3. Germline assignment: CDR1 SGHRS and CDR2 YFSETQ. In nucleotides, the CDR3 is TGCGCCAGCAGCTTGTCGGGACAGGGATTCGGCGGCTACACCTTC. This sequence encodes CASSLSGQGFGGYTF.

In DNA, the CDR3 is TGTGCCAGCAGCCAGATGCGTGGAGGGGCTTCGGGGGCTTTCTTT. Its translation is CASSQMRGGASGAFF. J is TRBJ1-1 and V is TRBV3-1 (or the pseudogene TRBV3-2); a possible D gene is TRBD1 (5 bases). Germline V gene sequence: CDR1 LGHDT, CDR2 YNNKEL (reference sequence). Trimming stripped 3 bases from V and 11 bases from J, with 22 bases between. This CDR3 has 15 residues.

This sequence joins TRBV5-1 and TRBJ2-3, with 9 bases fitting TRBD2. V was pared by 4 bases and J by 4 bases, with 10 bases of the junction left unmatched. The CDR3 consists of 16 residues. CDR1 SGHRS and CDR2 YFSETQ come from the germline V gene. The CDR3 reads CASSLGWAGGADTQYF. CDR3 nucleotides: TGCGCCAGCAGCCTCGGTTGGGCGGGGGGGGCAGATACGCAGTATTTT.

The V call is TRBV6-2 or TRBV6-3, the J call TRBJ1-1; 11 nucleotides match TRBD1. CDR1 MNHEY and CDR2 SVGEGT come from the germline V gene. Trimming cost V 4 bases and J 11 bases; bases outside gene matches: 3. The CDR3 runs to 12 residues. This chain's CDR3 is CASSFGQGAAFF. DNA for the CDR3: TGTGCCAGCAGTTTTGGACAGGGGGCGGCTTTCTTT.

This sequence joins TRBV7-9 and TRBJ2-5, with a tentative D call TRBD1 (7 bases). Trimming stripped 6 bases from V and 5 bases from J, with 16 bases between. The CDR3 contains 14 residues. The V gene's germline CDR1 is SEHNR and CDR2 FQNEAQ (reference sequence). In nucleotides, the CDR3 is TGTGCCAGCAGGCCAGGGGGGAAGCAGGAGACCCAGTACTTC. Translating it yields CASRPGGKQETQYF.

The CDR3 nucleotides read TGTGCCAGCAGCCAAGGCGGGGGGCCCAATGAGCAGTTCTTC. Protein: CASSQGGGPNEQFF. This chain uses TRBV3-1 (or the pseudogene TRBV3-2) with TRBJ2-1, with 8 bases fitting TRBD2. Germline V gene data show CDR1 as LGHDT and CDR2 as YNNKEL (reference sequence). This CDR3 region has 14 residues. The V and J ends lost 1 base and 6 bases, in that order; junction bases with no gene match: 2.

V usage is TRBV7-9 and J usage is TRBJ1-2; D uncertain. The CDR3 is 12 residues long. Germline V gene data show CDR1 as SEHNR and CDR2 as FQNEAQ (reference sequence). Trimming left V 5 bases short and J 4 bases short, with 8 bases between. The CDR3 DNA follows: TGTGCCAGCAGCGCAGACACCTATGGCTACACCTTC. Amino acid sequence: CASSADTYGYTF.

This rearrangement joins TRBV9 to TRBJ2-1, with D tentatively TRBD1 (6 bases). Germline V gives CDR1 SGDLS, CDR2 YYNGEE. The CDR3 contains 15 residues. Deletions cut 3 bases from V and 0 bases from J, with 10 bases between. CDR3 in amino acids: CASSAGVSSYNEQFF. The CDR3 nucleotides are TGTGCCAGCAGCGCAGGGGTCAGCTCCTACAATGAGCAGTTCTTC.

The chain carries TRBV7-8 and TRBJ2-5; 14 nucleotides agree with TRBD2. The J segment lost 5 bases and the V segment lost 5 bases, leaving 13 bases of the junction unmatched. This CDR3 is 18 amino acids long. Per the germline V gene, CDR1 is SGHVS and CDR2 is FQNEAQ. The CDR3 here is CASSLGLAGALLGETQYF. CDR3 coding DNA: TGTGCCAGCAGCCTGGGACTAGCGGGGGCCCTTTTAGGGGAGACCCAGTACTTC.